The clone carrying this T cell receptor (beta chain) was observed a handful of times. Its antigen is unknown. The same CDR3 can be traced to other DNA sequences in this sample. TCRB transcripts that were expressed got sequenced, as all of the isolated RNA had been reverse transcribed. Sequencing used immunoSEQ multiplex PCR; TCRdb keeps in-frame clones, though not all of them. Here the sample spans fewer than 300,000 clones, roughly 20% being singletons. Each of the CD4+ naive, central memory, regulatory and stem cell-like memory populations was sorted via CD45RO/CCR7/CD25/CD127/CD95/CD27. From germline, CDR1 is SQVTM and CDR2 ANQGSEA. This CDR3 region has 13 residues. V was trimmed by 1 base and J by 0 bases, leaving 6 bases between them. The data originate from a study of beta chain features in type 1 diabetes. Study information: The examined sorted cells totaled roughly 110,000,000 across samples. General study results and limits: Type 1 diabetes patients showed a moderate but significant shortening of TCRB CDR3s in all four CD4+ subsets. Compared to healthy donors, patients appeared to have naive, central memory and Treg TCRB repertoires that were more alike.

This receptor was obtained from a woman in her 40s with type 1 diabetes. This chain links TRBV29-1 with TRBJ1-1, with D uncertain. Input material: naive CD4+ T cells from blood. The CDR3 reads CSVEGRLNTEAFF. As DNA, the CDR3 is TGCAGCGTTGAAGGGCGGTTGAACACTGAAGCTTTCTTT.